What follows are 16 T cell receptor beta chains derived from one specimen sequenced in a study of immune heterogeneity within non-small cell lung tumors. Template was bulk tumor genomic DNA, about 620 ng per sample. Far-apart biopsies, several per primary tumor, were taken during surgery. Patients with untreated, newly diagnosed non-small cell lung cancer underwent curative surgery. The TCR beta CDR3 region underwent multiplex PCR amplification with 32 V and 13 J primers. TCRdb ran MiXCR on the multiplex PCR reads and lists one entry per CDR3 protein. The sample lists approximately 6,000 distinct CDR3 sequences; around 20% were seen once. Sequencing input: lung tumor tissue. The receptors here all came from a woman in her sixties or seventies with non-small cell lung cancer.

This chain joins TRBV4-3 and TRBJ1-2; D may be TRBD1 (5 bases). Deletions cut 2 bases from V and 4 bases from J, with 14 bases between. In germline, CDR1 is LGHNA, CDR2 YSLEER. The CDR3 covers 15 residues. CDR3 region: CASSQSVGGIYGYTF. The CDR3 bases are TGCGCCAGCAGCCAATCGGTCGGGGGTATCTATGGCTACACCTTC.

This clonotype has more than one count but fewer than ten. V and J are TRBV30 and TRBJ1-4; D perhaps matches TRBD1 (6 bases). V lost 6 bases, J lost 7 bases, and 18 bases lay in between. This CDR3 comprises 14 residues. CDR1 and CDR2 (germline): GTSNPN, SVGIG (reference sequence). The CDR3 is CACPTPGAGEKLFF. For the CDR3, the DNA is TGTGCCTGCCCAACGCCAGGGGCGGGTGAAAAACTGTTTTTT.

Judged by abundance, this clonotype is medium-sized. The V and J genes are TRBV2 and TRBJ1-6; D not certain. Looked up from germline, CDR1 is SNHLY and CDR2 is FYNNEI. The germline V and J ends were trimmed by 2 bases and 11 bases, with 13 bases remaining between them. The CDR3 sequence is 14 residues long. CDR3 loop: CASSETPRGAPLHF. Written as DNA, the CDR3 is TGTGCCAGCAGTGAAACGCCCCGCGGTGCACCCCTCCACTTT.

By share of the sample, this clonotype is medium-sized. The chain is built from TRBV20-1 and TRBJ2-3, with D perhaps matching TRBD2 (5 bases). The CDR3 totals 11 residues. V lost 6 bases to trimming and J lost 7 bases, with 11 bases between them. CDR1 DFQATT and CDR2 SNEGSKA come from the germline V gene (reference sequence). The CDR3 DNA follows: TGCAGTGCCCAACGGGGAAATACGCAGTATTTT. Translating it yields CSAQRGNTQYF.

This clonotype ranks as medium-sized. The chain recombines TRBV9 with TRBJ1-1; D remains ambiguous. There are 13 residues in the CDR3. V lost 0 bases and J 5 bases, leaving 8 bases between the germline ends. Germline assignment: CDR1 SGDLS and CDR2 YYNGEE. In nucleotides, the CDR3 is TGTGCCAGCAGCGTAGGGCCAGAAACTGAAGCTTTCTTT. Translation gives CASSVGPETEAFF.

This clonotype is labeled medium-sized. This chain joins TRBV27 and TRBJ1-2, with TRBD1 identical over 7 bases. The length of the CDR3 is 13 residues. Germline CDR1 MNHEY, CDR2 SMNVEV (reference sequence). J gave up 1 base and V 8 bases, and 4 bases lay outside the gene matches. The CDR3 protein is CASGDRLNYGYTF. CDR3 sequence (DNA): TGTGCCAGCGGGGACAGACTTAACTATGGCTACACCTTC.

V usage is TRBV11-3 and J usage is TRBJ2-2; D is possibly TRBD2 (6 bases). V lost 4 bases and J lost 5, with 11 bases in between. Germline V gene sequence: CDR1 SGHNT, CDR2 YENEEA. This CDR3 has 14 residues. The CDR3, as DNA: TGTGCCAGCAGCTCGCTTGGGACTACCGGGGAGCTGTTTTTT. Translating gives CASSSLGTTGELFF. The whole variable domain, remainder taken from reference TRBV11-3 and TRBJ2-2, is EAGVVQSPRYKIIEKKQPVAFWCNPISGHNTLYWYLQNLGQGPELLIRYENEEAVDDSQLPKDRFSAERLKGVDSTLKIQPAELGDSAVYLCASSSLGTTGELFFGEGSRLTVL.

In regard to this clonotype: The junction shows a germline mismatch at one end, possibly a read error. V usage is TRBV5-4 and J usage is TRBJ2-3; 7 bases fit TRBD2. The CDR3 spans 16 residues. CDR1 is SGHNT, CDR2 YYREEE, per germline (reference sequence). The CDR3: CASSLLAGVGSDTQYF. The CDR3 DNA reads TGTGCCAGCAGCTTGTTGGCGGGAGTTGGTAGTGATACACAGTATTTT.

The CDR3 is CASSSLMGRNIQYF. The DNA of the CDR3 is TGTGCCAGCAGTTCCCTAATGGGGAGAAACATTCAGTACTTC. The chain has TRBV28 and TRBJ2-4; the D gene is possibly TRBD2 (5 bases). The CDR3 runs 14 residues. Germline V lookup: CDR1 MDHEN, CDR2 SYDVKM. Trimming shortened V by 4 bases and J by 6 bases, and 13 bases separated the two germline ends.

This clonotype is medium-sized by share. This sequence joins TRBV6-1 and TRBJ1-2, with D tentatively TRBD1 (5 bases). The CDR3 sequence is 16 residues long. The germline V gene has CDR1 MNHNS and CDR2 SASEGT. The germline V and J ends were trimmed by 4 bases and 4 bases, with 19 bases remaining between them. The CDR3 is CASSAGLTKTGYGYTF. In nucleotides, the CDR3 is TGTGCCAGCAGTGCGGGACTTACAAAAACAGGCTATGGCTACACCTTC.

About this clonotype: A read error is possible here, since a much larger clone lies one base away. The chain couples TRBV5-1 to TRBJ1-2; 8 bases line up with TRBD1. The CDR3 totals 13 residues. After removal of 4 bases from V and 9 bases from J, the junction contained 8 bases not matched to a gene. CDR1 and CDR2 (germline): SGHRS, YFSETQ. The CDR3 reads CASSTQGGDCYTF. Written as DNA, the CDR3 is TGCGCCAGCAGCACACAGGGGGGTGATTGCTACACCTTC. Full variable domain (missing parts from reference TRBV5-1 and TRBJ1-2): KAGVTQTPRYLIKTRGQQVTLSCSPISGHRSVSWYQQTPGQGLQFLFEYFSETQRNKGNFPGRFSGRQFSNSRSEMNVSTLELGDSALYLCASSTQGGDCYTFGSGTRLTVV.

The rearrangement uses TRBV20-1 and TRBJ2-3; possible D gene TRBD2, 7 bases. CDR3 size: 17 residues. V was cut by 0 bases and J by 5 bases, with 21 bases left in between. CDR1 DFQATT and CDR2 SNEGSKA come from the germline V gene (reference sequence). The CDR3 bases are TGCAGTGCTAGAGATCTAAGGGGGGCGGGAGCTGGAGATACGCAGTATTTT. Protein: CSARDLRGAGAGDTQYF.

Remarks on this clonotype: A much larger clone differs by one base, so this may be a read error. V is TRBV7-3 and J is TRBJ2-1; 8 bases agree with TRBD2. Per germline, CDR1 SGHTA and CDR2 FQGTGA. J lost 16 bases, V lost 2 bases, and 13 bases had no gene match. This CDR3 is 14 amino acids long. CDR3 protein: CASSLGGLGAIHFF. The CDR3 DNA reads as TGTGCCAGCAGCTTAGGGGGACTAGGGGCTATTCACTTCTTC.

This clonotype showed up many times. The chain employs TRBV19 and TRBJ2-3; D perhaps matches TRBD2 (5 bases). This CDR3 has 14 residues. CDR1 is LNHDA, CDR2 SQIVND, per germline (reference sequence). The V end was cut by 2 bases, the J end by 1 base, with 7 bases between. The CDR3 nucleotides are TGTGCCAGTAGTATATTCGGGGGCACAGATACGCAGTATTTT. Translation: CASSIFGGTDTQYF. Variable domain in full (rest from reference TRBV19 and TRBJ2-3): DGGITQSPKYLFRKEGQNVTLSCEQNLNHDAMYWYRQDPGQGLRLIYYSQIVNDFQKGDIAEGYSVSREKKESFPLTVTSAQKNPTAFYLCASSIFGGTDTQYFGPGTRLTVL.

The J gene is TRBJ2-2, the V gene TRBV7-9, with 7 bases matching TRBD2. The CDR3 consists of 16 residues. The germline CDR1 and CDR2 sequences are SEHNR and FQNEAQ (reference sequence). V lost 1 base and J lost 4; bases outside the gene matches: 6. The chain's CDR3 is CASSLGSSGGTGELFF. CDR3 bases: TGTGCCAGCAGCTTAGGCTCTAGCGGCGGCACCGGGGAGCTGTTTTTT. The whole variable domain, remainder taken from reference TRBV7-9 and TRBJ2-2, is DTGVSQNPRHKITKRGQNVTFRCDPISEHNRLYWYRQTLGQGPEFLTYFQNEAQLEKSRLLSDRFSAERPKGSFSTLEIQRTEQGDSAMYLCASSLGSSGGTGELFFGEGSRLTVL.

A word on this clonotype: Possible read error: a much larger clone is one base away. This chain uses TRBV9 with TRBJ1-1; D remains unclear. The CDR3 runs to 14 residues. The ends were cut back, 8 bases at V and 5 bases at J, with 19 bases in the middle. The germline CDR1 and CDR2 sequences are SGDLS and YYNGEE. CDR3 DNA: TGTGCCAGGAGCCCCCCCTACGGACGAACTGAAGCTTTCTTT. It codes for CARSPPYGRTEAFF.